This TCR beta chain came from a study of beta chain features in type 1 diabetes (dated by TCRdb to the late 2010s). A note on the overall study: Patients and healthy donors did not differ in mean age, gender distribution, total cell number or subset yield. A total of just under 110,000,000 sorted cells were examined across all samples, and RNA yield correlated strongly with the number of cells per subset. In the study, recently diagnosed type 1 diabetes patients and matched healthy donors were compared on the TCRB repertoires of their sorted circulating CD4+ T cell subsets. Whereas all 28 donors provided naive and central memory subsets, regulatory and stem cell-like memory subsets were isolated from just 8 patients and roughly 8 healthy donors.

The High Capacity cDNA Reverse Transcription Kit was used to reverse transcribe all of the isolated RNA, meaning that expressed TCRB transcripts were what got sequenced. Survey-depth immunoSEQ sequencing was performed on stem cell-like memory T cell samples, with an average of about 1 million total reads per sample. After sorted cells were lysed in RLT buffer, RNA was extracted with DNase-treated RNeasy Micro or Mini kits, with the choice depending on cell number. Each cell subset was processed separately to prevent cross-contamination, with patient and healthy donor samples processed together. TCRB sequences were amplified from cDNA with the immunoSEQ multiplex PCR, producing 87-bp fragments spanning the CDR3 region. Sequencing of the amplicons was performed on the Illumina HiSeq platform. The authors' pipeline ran thus. PCR bias was corrected computationally using synthetic template baselines, and reads within Hamming distance 2 were collapsed, with unmergeable singletons discarded. Reads were aligned to IMGT to assign V, D and J genes, CDR3 length, and insertions or deletions at six rearrangement sites. Within each subset, clonotype counts were normalized to sorted cell number, and only after that were true diversity and Gini coefficients computed with the tcR R package. The overlap coefficient, calculated on TCRB nucleotide sequences, was used to quantify repertoire sharing. Not all clones reach the TCRdb copy of this immuneACCESS table, which keeps in-frame sequences only. Checked studies attribute under half of the gap to unresolved V genes and leave the rest unexplained. That table is the source of V, J and clone size, and D and trimming were worked out from the DNA. The sample data list over 14,000 clones, and around 69% of these were observed just once. The ten largest account for approximately 0.31% of the sample.

Turning to this clone: There is no known antigen for this receptor. No base quality values were provided; no much bigger clone lies one nucleotide off.

At the junction V is shortened by 5 bases and J by 3 bases; bases outside the gene matches: 11. CDR1 and CDR2, looked up from the germline V gene (reference sequence), are SEHNR and FQNEAQ. The CDR3 goes from the cysteine to the phenylalanine over 17 residues. The DNA shown is the 51-base CDR3, in frame from base 1. Results the study describes overall, beyond this receptor: Because small numbers of individuals were included in the HLA sub-analyses, any influence of HLA type on TCRB rearrangement was left unresolved. Shorter templates might have been favored by PCR, but patient and control samples were amplified and corrected together, so both groups would have been affected equally by any skew. The naive, central memory and regulatory TCRB repertoires appeared to resemble one another more closely among patients than among healthy donors. Because cDNA rather than genomic DNA was sequenced, highly expressing activated cells could have been over-represented, although no difference in activation and CD3 levels was found between groups. Patients with type 1 diabetes made fewer insertions and deleted more nucleotides at VDJ recombination sites, implying thymic rearrangement abnormalities. Type 1 diabetes patients showed a moderate but significant shortening of TCRB CDR3 length in all four CD4+ subsets.

From each donor, a single peripheral blood sample of around 120 mL on average was drawn into heparinised tubes. A BD FACSAria II and a panel including CD45RO, CCR7, CD25, CD127, CD95 and CD27 were used to sort naive, central memory, regulatory and stem cell-like memory CD4+ T cells. Every sorted population had a purity above 95%. Right away, PBMCs were isolated by Lymphoprep density gradient centrifugation and were stained directly, with no culture step. So that batch effects would be minimized, each experiment stained and sorted samples in pairs, pairing one healthy donor with one patient. The TCR was taken from a woman younger than 35 with type 1 diabetes. Recombination joined TRBV7-9 with TRBJ2-7; 12 central nucleotides agree with TRBD2. What was sequenced was stem cell memory CD4+ T cells from blood. This specimen's cell subset or site label, interpreted: stem cell-like memory CD4+ T cells. The bases read TGTGCCAGCAGCCTCGGCTGGACTAGCGGGACTCTCTACGAGCAGTACTTC. It codes for CASSLGWTSGTLYEQYF.